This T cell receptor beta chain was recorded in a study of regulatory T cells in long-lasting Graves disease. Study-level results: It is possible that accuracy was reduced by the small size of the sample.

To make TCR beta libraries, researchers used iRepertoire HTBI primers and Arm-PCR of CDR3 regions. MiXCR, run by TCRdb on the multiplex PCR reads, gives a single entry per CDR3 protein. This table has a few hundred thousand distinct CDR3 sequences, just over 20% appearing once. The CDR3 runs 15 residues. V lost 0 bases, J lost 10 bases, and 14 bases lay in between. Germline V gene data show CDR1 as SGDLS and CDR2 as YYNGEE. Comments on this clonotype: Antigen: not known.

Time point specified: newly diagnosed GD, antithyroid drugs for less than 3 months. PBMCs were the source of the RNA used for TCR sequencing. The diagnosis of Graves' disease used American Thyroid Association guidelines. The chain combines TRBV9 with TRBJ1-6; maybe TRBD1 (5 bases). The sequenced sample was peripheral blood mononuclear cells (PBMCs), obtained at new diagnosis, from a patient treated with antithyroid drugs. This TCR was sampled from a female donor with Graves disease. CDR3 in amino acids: CASSVGGGSQSPLHF. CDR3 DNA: TGTGCCAGCAGCGTAGGGGGGGGATCCCAGTCACCCCTCCACTTT.